The text below deals with one TCR beta chain. Other DNA variants within this sample encode the same CDR3. Assay: immunoSEQ multiplex PCR; the TCRdb copy retains only in-frame clones and omits some. The sample carries over 200,000 clones, roughly 87% recorded once. This specimen belongs to a study of blood T cell repertoires in COVID-19. Looking at the study overall: COVID-19 samples from acute and convalescent phases originated in the United States, Italy and Spain.

Trimming took 6 bases from V and 8 from J; bases not matched to a gene: 6. Per germline, CDR1 KGHSH and CDR2 LQKENI. This CDR3 contains 14 residues. V gene TRBV18 combines with J gene TRBJ1-4, with TRBD1 matching over 10 bases. The TCR originated in a man aged 35 to 55 with active or convalescent COVID-19. Sequenced sample: peripheral blood. CDR3 nucleotides: TGTGCCAGCTCTCCCGGGACAGGGGAAGAAAAACTGTTTTTT. Its translation: CASSPGTGEEKLFF.